These 6 T cell receptor beta chains originate from one sample sequenced in a study of T cells in Graves' hyperthyroidism and ophthalmopathy. The investigators amplified TCR beta CDR3 regions from RNA transcripts. The HTBI primer set was used in a first-round RT-PCR of the TCR CDR3. MiXCR, run by TCRdb on the multiplex PCR reads, gives a single entry per CDR3 protein. The data hold about 840,000 distinct CDR3 sequences, with around 39% observed a single time. The sample taken for sequencing was blood. These receptors were collected from a man between 18 and 29 years old with Graves' hyperthyroidism.

The rearrangement links TRBV9 to TRBJ2-6, with D hard to call. With 3 bases removed from V and 4 bases from J, the gap between germline ends came to 11 bases. The CDR3 sequence is 15 residues long. Looked up from germline, CDR1 is SGDLS and CDR2 is YYNGEE. CDR3 region: CASSAQGTGANVLTF. The DNA for the CDR3 is TGTGCCAGCAGCGCCCAAGGAACCGGGGCCAACGTCCTGACTTTC. Full variable domain (outside the CDR3, taken from reference TRBV9 and TRBJ2-6): DSGVTQTPKHLITATGQRVTLRCSPRSGDLSVYWYQQSLDQGLQFLIQYYNGEERAKGNILERFSAQQFPDLHSELNLSSLELGDSALYFCASSAQGTGANVLTFGAGSRLTVL.

The chain recombines TRBV25-1 with TRBJ2-7; 8 nucleotides match TRBD2. CDR3 length: 15 amino acids. From germline, CDR1 is MGHDK and CDR2 SYGVNS. The CDR3 coding sequence is TGTGCTAGAGTGGGAGGGAGCGGGAGTCGCAACGAGCAGTACTTC. It translates to CARVGGSGSRNEQYF.

The chain is built from TRBV6-6 and TRBJ1-6, with 9 bases aligning to TRBD1. This CDR3 is 15 amino acids long. CDR1 is MNHNY and CDR2 is SVGAGI in the germline V gene (reference sequence). With 5 bases clipped from V and 5 bases from J, the junction kept 4 bases outside the gene matches. The DNA for the CDR3 is TGTGCCAGCAGTCCGGACAGGGGTAATAATTCACCCCTCCACTTT. This encodes CASSPDRGNNSPLHF.

This clonotype was counted only a few times. V and J are TRBV10-3 and TRBJ2-7; the D gene could be TRBD1 or TRBD2 (5 bases each). The CDR3 consists of 18 residues. Trimming pared 0 bases from V and 7 bases from J, leaving 25 bases between. The germline V gene encodes CDR1 ENHRY and CDR2 SYGVKD. In DNA, the CDR3 is TGTGCCATCAGTGAGTCAGCTAACGGGGCTCCCTCCCTCCGGGAGCAGTACTTC. Residues: CAISESANGAPSLREQYF.

This clonotype turned up a few times. The V gene is TRBV12-3 or TRBV12-4, the J gene TRBJ2-2, with 10 bases identical to TRBD1. The CDR3 spans 15 residues. With V trimmed by 7 bases and J by 5 bases, 7 bases remained unmatched. The CDR3 bases are TGTGCCAGCAACTCACCGGGACAGGGGACCGGGGAGCTGTTTTTT. Its translation is CASNSPGQGTGELFF.

The V and J genes are TRBV6-6 and TRBJ2-7, with 11 bases fitting TRBD1. The length of the CDR3 is 15 residues. CDR1 and CDR2 from the germline V gene are MNHNY and SVGAGI (reference sequence). V was pared by 5 bases and J by 3 bases, with 6 bases of the junction left unmatched. CDR3 in DNA: TGTGCCAGCAGTAGCTCCGGGACAGGGGGCTACGAGCAGTACTTC. It is translated as CASSSSGTGGYEQYF.